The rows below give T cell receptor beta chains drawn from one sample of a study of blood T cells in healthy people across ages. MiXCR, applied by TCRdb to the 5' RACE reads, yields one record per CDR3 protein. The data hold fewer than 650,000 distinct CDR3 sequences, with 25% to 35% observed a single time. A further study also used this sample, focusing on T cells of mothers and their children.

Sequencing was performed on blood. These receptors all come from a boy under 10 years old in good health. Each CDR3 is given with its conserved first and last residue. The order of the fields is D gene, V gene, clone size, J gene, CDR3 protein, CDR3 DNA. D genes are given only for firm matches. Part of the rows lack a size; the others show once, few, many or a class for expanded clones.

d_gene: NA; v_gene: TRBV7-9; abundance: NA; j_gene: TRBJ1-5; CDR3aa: CASSEGAGCNQPQHF; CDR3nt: TGTGCCAGCAGCGAAGGGGCGGGGTGTAATCAGCCCCAGCATTTT
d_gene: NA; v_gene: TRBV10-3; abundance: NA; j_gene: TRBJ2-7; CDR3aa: CAIMKNDGPYEQYF; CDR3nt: TGTGCCATCATGAAAAACGACGGACCCTACGAGCAGTACTTC
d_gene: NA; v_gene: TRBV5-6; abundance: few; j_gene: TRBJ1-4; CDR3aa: CASSSEGAGEKLFF; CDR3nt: TGTGCCAGCAGCTCGGAGGGCGCCGGTGAAAAACTGTTTTTT
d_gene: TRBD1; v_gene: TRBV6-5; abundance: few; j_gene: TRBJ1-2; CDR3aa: CASSYPGTGYGYTF; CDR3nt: TGTGCCAGCAGTTACCCCGGGACAGGGTATGGCTACACCTTC
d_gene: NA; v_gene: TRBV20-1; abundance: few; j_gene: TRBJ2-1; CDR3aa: CSARDPTGPTSYNEQFF; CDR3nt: TGCAGTGCTAGAGATCCGACAGGCCCCACATCCTACAATGAGCAGTTCTTC
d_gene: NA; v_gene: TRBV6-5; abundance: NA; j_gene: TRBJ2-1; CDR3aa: CASSPHTGNEQFF; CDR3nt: TGTGCCAGCAGTCCCCACACGGGTAATGAGCAGTTCTTC
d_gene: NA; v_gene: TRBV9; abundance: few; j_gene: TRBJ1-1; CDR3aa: CASSPSWGSGTEAFF; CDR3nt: TGTGCCAGCAGCCCCTCGTGGGGCTCGGGGACTGAAGCTTTCTTT
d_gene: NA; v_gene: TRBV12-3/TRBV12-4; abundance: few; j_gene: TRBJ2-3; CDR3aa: CASRWADTQYF; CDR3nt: TGTGCCAGCAGGTGGGCAGATACGCAGTATTTT
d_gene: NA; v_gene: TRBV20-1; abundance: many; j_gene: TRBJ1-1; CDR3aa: CSARDGNTEAFF; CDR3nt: TGCAGTGCTAGAGACGGGAACACTGAAGCTTTCTTT
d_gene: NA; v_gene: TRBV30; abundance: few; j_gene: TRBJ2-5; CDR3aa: CAWATAVQETQYF; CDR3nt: TGTGCCTGGGCTACAGCGGTTCAAGAGACCCAGTACTTC
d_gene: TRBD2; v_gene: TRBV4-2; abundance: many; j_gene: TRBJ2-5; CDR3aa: CASSQDGGTSGEETQYF; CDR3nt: TGTGCCAGCAGCCAAGATGGCGGGACTAGCGGGGAAGAGACCCAGTACTTC
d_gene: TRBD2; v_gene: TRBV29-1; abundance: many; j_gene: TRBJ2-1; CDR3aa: CSVVGRANLINNEQFF; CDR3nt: TGCAGCGTTGTCGGGAGGGCCAATCTAATTAACAATGAGCAGTTCTTC
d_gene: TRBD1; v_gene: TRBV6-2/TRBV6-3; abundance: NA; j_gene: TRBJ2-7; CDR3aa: CASIADRGYEQYF; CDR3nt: TGTGCCAGCATTGCCGACAGGGGATACGAGCAGTACTTC
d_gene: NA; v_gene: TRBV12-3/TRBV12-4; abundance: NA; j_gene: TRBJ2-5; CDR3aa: CASSLAYRGTQYF; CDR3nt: TGTGCCAGCAGTTTAGCGTATCGGGGGACCCAGTACTTC
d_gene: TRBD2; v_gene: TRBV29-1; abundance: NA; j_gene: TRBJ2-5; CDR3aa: CSVEDFREGSSQETQYF; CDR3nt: TGCAGCGTTGAAGATTTCAGGGAGGGATCATCCCAAGAGACCCAGTACTTC
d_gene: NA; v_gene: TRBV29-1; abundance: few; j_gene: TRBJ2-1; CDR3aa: CSVSLLDNEQFF; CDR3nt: TGCAGCGTCTCACTTCTTGACAATGAGCAGTTCTTC
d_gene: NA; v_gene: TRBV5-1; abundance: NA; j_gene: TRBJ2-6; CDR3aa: CASSETKLGRISSGANVLTF; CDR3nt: TGCGCCAGCAGCGAGACCAAATTGGGACGGATTAGCTCTGGGGCCAACGTCCTGACTTTC
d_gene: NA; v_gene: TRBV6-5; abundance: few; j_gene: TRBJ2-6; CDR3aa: CACSRGVGANVLTF; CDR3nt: TGTGCCTGCTCTAGGGGGGTCGGGGCCAACGTCCTGACTTTC
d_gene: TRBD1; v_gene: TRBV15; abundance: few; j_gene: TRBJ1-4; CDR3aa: CATSEGAINEKLFF; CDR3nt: TGTGCCACCAGCGAGGGGGCAATTAATGAAAAACTGTTTTTT
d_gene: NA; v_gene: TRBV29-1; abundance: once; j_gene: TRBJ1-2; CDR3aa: CSVEDTIPTGAYTF; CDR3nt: TGCAGCGTTGAAGACACAATTCCCACAGGCGCCTACACCTTC
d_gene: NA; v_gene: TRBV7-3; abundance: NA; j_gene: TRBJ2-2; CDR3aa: CASSLQGSSTGELFF; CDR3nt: TGTGCCAGCAGCTTACAGGGTAGTAGCACCGGGGAGCTGTTTTTT
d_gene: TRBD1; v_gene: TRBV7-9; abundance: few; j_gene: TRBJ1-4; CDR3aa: CASSLKGGEGEKLFF; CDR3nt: TGTGCCAGCAGCTTAAAAGGGGGCGAAGGGGAAAAACTGTTTTTT